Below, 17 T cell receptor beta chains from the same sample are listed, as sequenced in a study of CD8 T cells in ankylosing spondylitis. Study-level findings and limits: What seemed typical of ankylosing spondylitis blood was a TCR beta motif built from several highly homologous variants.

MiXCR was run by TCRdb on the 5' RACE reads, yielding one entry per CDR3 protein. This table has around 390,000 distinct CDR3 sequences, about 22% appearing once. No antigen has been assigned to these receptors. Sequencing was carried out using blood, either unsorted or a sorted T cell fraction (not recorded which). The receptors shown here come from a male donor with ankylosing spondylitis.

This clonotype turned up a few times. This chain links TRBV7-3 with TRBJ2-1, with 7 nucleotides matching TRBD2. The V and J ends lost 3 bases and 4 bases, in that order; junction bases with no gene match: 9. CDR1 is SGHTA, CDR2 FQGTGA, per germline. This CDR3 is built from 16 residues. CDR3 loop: CASSFSSSGGYNEQFF. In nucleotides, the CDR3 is TGTGCCAGCAGCTTTAGTTCTAGCGGAGGTTACAATGAGCAGTTCTTC. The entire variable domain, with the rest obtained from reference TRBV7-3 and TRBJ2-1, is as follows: GAGVSQTPSNKVTEKGKYVELRCDPISGHTALYWYRQSLGQGPEFLIYFQGTGAADDSGLPNDRFFAVRPEGSVSTLKIQRTERGDSAVYLCASSFSSSGGYNEQFFGPGTRLTVL.

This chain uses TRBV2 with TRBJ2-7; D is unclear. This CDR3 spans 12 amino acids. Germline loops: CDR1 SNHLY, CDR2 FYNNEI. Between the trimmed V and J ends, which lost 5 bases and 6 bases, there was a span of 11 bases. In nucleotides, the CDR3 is TGTGCCAGCAGTACGACTCTTCCCGAGCAGTACTTC. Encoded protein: CASSTTLPEQYF.

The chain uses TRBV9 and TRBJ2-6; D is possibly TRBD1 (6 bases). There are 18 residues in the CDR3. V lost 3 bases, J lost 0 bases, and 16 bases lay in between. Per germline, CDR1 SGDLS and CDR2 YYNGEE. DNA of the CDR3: TGTGCCAGCAGCGGGCCCGGGACATTCATCTCTGGGGCCAACGTCCTGACTTTC. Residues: CASSGPGTFISGANVLTF.

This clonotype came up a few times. The CDR3 DNA reads as TGTGCCAGCAGCTTAGCGCTAATAACTGGAAACACCATATATTTT. Encoded protein: CASSLALITGNTIYF. The chain uses TRBV7-9 and TRBJ1-3; D ambiguous. CDR1 SEHNR and CDR2 FQNEAQ come from the germline V gene (reference sequence). This CDR3 comprises 15 residues. Trimming cost V 0 bases and J 2 bases, with 8 bases left between them.

CDR3 sequence: CASSLDLVSDEQFF. The CDR3 DNA reads as TGTGCCAGCAGCTTAGATCTCGTTAGCGATGAGCAGTTCTTC. The rearrangement links TRBV11-2 to TRBJ2-1; tentatively, D is TRBD2 (5 bases). CDR3 size: 14 residues. V lost 0 bases and J lost 8, with 11 bases in between. Germline CDR1 and CDR2: SGHAT and FQNNGV.

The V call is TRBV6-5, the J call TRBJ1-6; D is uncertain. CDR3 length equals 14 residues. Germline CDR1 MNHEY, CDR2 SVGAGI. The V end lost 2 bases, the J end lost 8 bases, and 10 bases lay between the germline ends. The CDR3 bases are TGTGCCAGCAGTTACGGGTGGAAAGATTCACCCCTCCACTTT. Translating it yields CASSYGWKDSPLHF.

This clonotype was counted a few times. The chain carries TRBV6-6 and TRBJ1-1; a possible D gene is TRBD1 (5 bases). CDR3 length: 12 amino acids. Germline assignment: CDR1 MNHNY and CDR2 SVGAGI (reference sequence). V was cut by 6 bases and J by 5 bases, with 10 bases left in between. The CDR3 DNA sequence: TGTGCCAGCAGGGCTGGGGCGACTGAAGCTTTCTTT. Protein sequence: CASRAGATEAFF.

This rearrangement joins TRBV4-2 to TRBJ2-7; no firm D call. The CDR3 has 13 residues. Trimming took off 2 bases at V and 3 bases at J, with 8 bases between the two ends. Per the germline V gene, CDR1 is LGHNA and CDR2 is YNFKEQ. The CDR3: CASSQRTLYEQYF. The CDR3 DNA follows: TGTGCCAGCAGCCAACGGACCCTCTACGAGCAGTACTTC.

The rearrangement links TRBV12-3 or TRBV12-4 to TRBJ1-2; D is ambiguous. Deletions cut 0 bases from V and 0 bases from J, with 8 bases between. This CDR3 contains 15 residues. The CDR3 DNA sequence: TGTGCCAGCAGTTTAGCCAAATGGGCTAACTATGGCTACACCTTC. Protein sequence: CASSLAKWANYGYTF.

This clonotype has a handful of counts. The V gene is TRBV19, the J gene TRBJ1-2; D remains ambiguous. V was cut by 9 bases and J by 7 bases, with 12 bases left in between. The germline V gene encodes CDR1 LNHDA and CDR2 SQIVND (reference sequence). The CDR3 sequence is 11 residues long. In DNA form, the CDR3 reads TGTGCCAGCGGCGCGGGTACTGGCTACACCTTC. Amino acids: CASGAGTGYTF.

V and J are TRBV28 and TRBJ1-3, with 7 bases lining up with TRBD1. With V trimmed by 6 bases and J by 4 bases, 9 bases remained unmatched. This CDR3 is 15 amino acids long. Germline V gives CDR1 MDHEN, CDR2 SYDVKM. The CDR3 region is CASSPGGGEGNTIYF. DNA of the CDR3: TGTGCCAGCAGCCCAGGGGGGGGCGAAGGAAACACCATATATTTT.

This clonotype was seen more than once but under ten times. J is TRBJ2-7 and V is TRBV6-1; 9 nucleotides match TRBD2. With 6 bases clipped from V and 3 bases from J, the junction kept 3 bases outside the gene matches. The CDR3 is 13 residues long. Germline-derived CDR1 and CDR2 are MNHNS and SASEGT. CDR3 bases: TGTGCCAGCAGGTCTAGCGGGGTCTACGAGCAGTACTTC. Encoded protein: CASRSSGVYEQYF.

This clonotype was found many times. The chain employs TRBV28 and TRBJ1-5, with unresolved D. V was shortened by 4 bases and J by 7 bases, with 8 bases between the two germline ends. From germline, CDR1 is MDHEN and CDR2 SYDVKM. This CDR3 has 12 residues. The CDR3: CASSYSEQPQHF. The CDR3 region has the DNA TGTGCCAGCAGTTACAGCGAACAGCCCCAGCATTTT.

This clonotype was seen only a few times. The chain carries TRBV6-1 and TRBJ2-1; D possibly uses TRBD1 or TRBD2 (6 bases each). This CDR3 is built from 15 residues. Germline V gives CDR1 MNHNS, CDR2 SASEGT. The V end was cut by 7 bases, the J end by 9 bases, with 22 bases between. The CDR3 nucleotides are TGTGCCAGCACCCCCCGGGGGCGCTCCACGGCTGAGCAGTTCTTC. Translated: CASTPRGRSTAEQFF.

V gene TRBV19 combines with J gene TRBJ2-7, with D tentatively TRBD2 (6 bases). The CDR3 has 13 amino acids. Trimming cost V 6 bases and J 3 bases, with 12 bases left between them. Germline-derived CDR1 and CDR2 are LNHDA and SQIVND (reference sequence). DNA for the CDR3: TGTGCCAGTAGCCCGCGGGGCATCTACGAGCAGTACTTC. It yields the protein CASSPRGIYEQYF.

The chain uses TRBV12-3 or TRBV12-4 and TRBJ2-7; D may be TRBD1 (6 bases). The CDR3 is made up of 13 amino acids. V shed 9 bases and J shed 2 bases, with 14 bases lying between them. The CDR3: CASLATGTYEQYF. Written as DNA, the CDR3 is TGTGCCAGTCTCGCCACAGGGACCTACGAGCAGTACTTC.

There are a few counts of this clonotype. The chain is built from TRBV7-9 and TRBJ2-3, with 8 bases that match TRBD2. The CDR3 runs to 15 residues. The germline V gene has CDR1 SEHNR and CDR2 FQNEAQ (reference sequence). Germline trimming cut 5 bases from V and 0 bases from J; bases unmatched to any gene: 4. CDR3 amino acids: CASSKASGSTDTQYF. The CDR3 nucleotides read TGTGCCAGCAGCAAAGCTAGCGGGAGCACAGATACGCAGTATTTT.